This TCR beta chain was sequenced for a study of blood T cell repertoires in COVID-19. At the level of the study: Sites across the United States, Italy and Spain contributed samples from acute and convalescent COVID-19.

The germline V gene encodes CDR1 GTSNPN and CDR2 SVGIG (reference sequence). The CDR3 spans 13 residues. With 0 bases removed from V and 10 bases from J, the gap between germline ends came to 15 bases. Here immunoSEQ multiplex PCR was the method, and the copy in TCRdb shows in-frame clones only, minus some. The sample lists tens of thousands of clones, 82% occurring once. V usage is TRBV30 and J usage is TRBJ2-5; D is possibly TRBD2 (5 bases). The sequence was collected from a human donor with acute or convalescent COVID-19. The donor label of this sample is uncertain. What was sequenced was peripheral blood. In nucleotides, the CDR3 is TGTGCCTGGAGTGTCAGGCACGCTGGGAGCCAGTACTTC. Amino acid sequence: CAWSVRHAGSQYF.